This T cell receptor (beta chain) was captured by sequencing in a study of blood T cell repertoires in COVID-19. Data came from immunoSEQ multiplex PCR; TCRdb stores just in-frame clones and leaves some out. The data hold 250,000 to 400,000 clones, with around nine tenths observed a single time. The V and J ends lost 5 bases and 8 bases, in that order; junction bases with no gene match: 5. The CDR3 is 13 residues long. Germline loops: CDR1 LNHDA, CDR2 SQIVND (reference sequence). The chain recombines TRBV19 with TRBJ1-2; 10 bases agree with TRBD1. The sequence was obtained from a man between 60 and 70 years old who had recovered from COVID-19. The sequenced sample consisted of PBMCs or T cells enriched from blood (not recorded which). The CDR3 here is CASSDRDRGGYTF. The DNA of the CDR3 is TGTGCCAGTAGTGATCGGGACAGGGGAGGCTACACCTTC. The complete variable domain, with remaining parts taken from reference TRBV19 and TRBJ1-2, reads DGGITQSPKYLFRKEGQNVTLSCEQNLNHDAMYWYRQDPGQGLRLIYYSQIVNDFQKGDIAEGYSVSREKKESFPLTVTSAQKNPTAFYLCASSDRDRGGYTFGSGTRLTVV.